The 12 T cell receptor beta chains below were found in one sample sequenced in a study of neurological immune-mediated disorders. TCRdb passed the 5' RACE reads through MiXCR, listing each CDR3 protein once. The table includes fewer than 50,000 distinct CDR3 sequences, 9.5% to 15% detected once. Time point described: longitudinal time-point 3. The material sequenced was PBMCs. Receptors were obtained from a male donor with HTLV-1-associated myelopathy (HAM/TSP).

At least ten counts were recorded for this clonotype. This chain uses TRBV4-3 with TRBJ1-4; D gene unclear. With 3 bases removed from V and 2 bases from J, the gap between germline ends came to 13 bases. This CDR3 is 16 amino acids long. Germline V lookup: CDR1 LGHNA, CDR2 YSLEER. The CDR3 sequence is CASSHRKTITNEKLFF. The CDR3 DNA is TGCGCCAGCAGCCATCGTAAGACAATCACTAATGAAAAACTGTTTTTT.

This clonotype has ten or more counts. The rearrangement uses TRBV9 and TRBJ2-7; D remains ambiguous. The CDR3 sequence is 14 residues long. The germline V gene has CDR1 SGDLS and CDR2 YYNGEE. Trimming removed 4 bases from V and 1 base from J, with 12 bases in between. CDR3 in amino acids: CASSPQTGSYEQYF. CDR3 sequence (DNA): TGTGCCAGCAGCCCTCAGACTGGATCCTACGAGCAGTACTTC.

This clonotype came up many times. The chain uses TRBV28 and TRBJ2-7, with 7 bases that match TRBD1. The trim removed 1 base at V and 3 bases at J, leaving 6 bases unmatched. Germline V gene data show CDR1 as MDHEN and CDR2 as SYDVKM. This CDR3 has 15 residues. CDR3 residues: CASSLFAGTDYEQYF. In nucleotides, the CDR3 is TGTGCCAGCAGTTTATTTGCCGGGACAGACTACGAGCAGTACTTC.

The table lists this clonotype with many counts. The genes are TRBV3-1 and TRBJ2-3; D gene uncertain. The CDR3 totals 14 residues. The ends were cut back, 1 base at V and 9 bases at J, with 14 bases in the middle. The germline CDR1 and CDR2 sequences are LGHDT and YNNKEL (reference sequence). The CDR3 bases are TGTGCCAGCAGCCAAGTGGAAAGGAGTCGAACGCAGTATTTT. Encoded protein: CASSQVERSRTQYF.

This clonotype was recorded many times. This CDR3 reads CSARRTGITNEKLFF. DNA for the CDR3: TGCAGTGCTAGACGGACAGGGATCACTAATGAAAAACTGTTTTTT. The genes are TRBV20-1 and TRBJ1-4, with 8 bases fitting TRBD1. The V gene end was trimmed by 2 bases and the J gene end by 2 bases; junction bases not matched to a gene: 4. Germline CDR1 and CDR2: DFQATT and SNEGSKA (reference sequence). The CDR3 is made up of 15 amino acids.

This chain connects TRBV20-1 to TRBJ2-5; 10 nucleotides match TRBD2. The germline V gene encodes CDR1 DFQATT and CDR2 SNEGSKA (reference sequence). This CDR3 contains 13 residues. V was clipped by 8 bases and J by 1 base; unmatched bases: 4. The chain's CDR3 is CSKLAGSQETQYF. The CDR3 bases are TGCAGTAAACTAGCGGGATCCCAAGAGACCCAGTACTTC.

This clonotype was found many times. The genes are TRBV7-2 and TRBJ1-3, with D perhaps matching TRBD1 (6 bases). This CDR3 spans 15 amino acids. V lost 1 base, J lost 4 bases, and 11 bases lay in between. From germline, CDR1 is SGHTA and CDR2 FQGNSA. The CDR3 DNA is TGTGCCAGCAGCTTAGGTGGGGGCGAAGGAAACACCATATATTTT. It codes for CASSLGGGEGNTIYF.

The table lists this clonotype with many counts. The chain employs TRBV12-3 or TRBV12-4 and TRBJ2-7, with D perhaps matching TRBD2 (6 bases). Trimming cost V 3 bases and J 2 bases, with 14 bases left between them. The length of the CDR3 is 15 residues. The CDR3 DNA sequence: TGTGCCAGCAGTTTGGGCCCCGGGAGTGCCTACGAGCAGTACTTC. Translating gives CASSLGPGSAYEQYF.

This clonotype was observed many times. V gene TRBV12-3 or TRBV12-4 combines with J gene TRBJ2-7, with 11 bases fitting TRBD2. This CDR3 region has 14 residues. Trimming cost V 6 bases and J 4 bases; bases outside gene matches: 5. CDR3 sequence: CASSHLAGGYEQYF. CDR3 coding DNA: TGTGCCAGCAGCCATCTAGCGGGGGGATACGAGCAGTACTTC.

This clonotype came up many times. The rearrangement links TRBV20-1 to TRBJ2-7; D gene uncertain. The length of the CDR3 is 13 residues. V was clipped by 3 bases and J by 2 bases, with 11 bases between them. Germline CDR1 and CDR2: DFQATT and SNEGSKA (reference sequence). Here the CDR3 reads CSASYAETYEQYF. In DNA, the CDR3 is TGCAGTGCTAGTTACGCAGAAACCTACGAGCAGTACTTC.

Ten or more counts support this clonotype. The chain is built from TRBV28 and TRBJ1-6, with 8 bases lining up with TRBD1. Germline loops: CDR1 MDHEN, CDR2 SYDVKM. CDR3 size: 15 residues. The ends lost 4 bases at V and 9 bases at J; junction bases unmatched: 8. CDR3 sequence reads: CASSWPGQGFSPLHF. CDR3 nucleotide sequence: TGTGCCAGCAGTTGGCCTGGACAGGGTTTTTCACCCCTCCACTTT.

Ten or more counts support this clonotype. This sequence joins TRBV5-6 and TRBJ1-6; D is unresolved. V lost 2 bases, J lost 4 bases, and 13 bases lay in between. Germline CDR1 SGHDT, CDR2 YYEEEE. CDR3 length: 16 amino acids. In DNA, the CDR3 is TGTGCCAGCAGCTTTGACCGGGTGGTGTATAATTCACCCCTCCACTTT. This gives the protein CASSFDRVVYNSPLHF. Full variable domain (rest looked up from reference TRBV5-6 and TRBJ1-6): DAGVTQSPTHLIKTRGQQVTLRCSPKSGHDTVSWYQQALGQGPQFIFQYYEEEERQRGNFPDRFSGHQFPNYSSELNVNALLLGDSALYLCASSFDRVVYNSPLHFGNGTRLTVT.